This TCR beta chain was sequenced during a study of T cell changes during pregnancy in multiple sclerosis. V shed 4 bases and J 5 bases; nucleotides not matched to a gene: 7. The CDR3 loop spans 15 amino acids. Per the germline V gene, CDR1 is SNHLY and CDR2 is FYNNEI. TCRdb's table, derived via immunoSEQ multiplex PCR, lists solely in-frame clones and lacks some. The data hold around 100,000 clones, with roughly 90% observed a single time. This chain links TRBV2 with TRBJ2-2; TRBD2 matches 7 bases. This TCR was sampled from a female donor with multiple sclerosis, enrolled in a pregnancy study. The source material was peripheral blood, sampled after pregnancy. Written as DNA, the CDR3 is TGTGCCAGCAGTGCCAGGGACTACCCAACCGGGGAGCTGTTTTTT. This encodes CASSARDYPTGELFF.